The rows below give T cell receptor beta chains drawn from one sample of a study of CD8+ T cells in alopecia areata. TCRdb's table, derived via immunoSEQ multiplex PCR, lists solely in-frame clones and lacks some. The data contain a few hundred thousand clones, 60% of them singletons. Sequenced here: CD4+ T cells sorted from blood, sampled at approximately week 51, from a patient treated with tofacitinib. The origin of the receptors is a human donor with alopecia areata. The CDR3 runs from the conserved cysteine through the conserved F or W. A D gene is named only where the DNA matches it firmly. Size tells how often a clone was seen (once, few, many) or the class of an expanded clone, and some rows leave it out.

V	length	D	size	J	CDR3	DNA
TRBV6-5	16	TRBD1	-	TRBJ1-6	CASSYSGQGASSPLHF	TGTGCCAGCAGTTACTCGGGGCAGGGGGCCAGTTCACCCCTCCACTTT
TRBV6-6	15	-	-	TRBJ2-5	CASSYVFQYQETQYF	TGTGCCAGCAGTTACGTTTTTCAGTACCAAGAGACCCAGTACTTC
TRBV9	15	-	-	TRBJ1-1	CASSVGPGVNTEAFF	TGTGCCAGCAGCGTAGGCCCAGGGGTGAACACTGAAGCTTTCTTT
TRBV6-1	15	TRBD1	-	TRBJ2-3	CASRDRGRWADTQYF	TGTGCCAGCCGGGACAGAGGGAGATGGGCAGATACGCAGTATTTT
TRBV5-1	14	-	-	TRBJ1-1	CASSLRTANTEAFF	TGCGCCAGCAGTTTACGGACAGCGAACACTGAAGCTTTCTTT
TRBV9	14	TRBD1	many	TRBJ1-5	CASSRDSGPQPQHF	TGTGCCAGCAGCCGGGACAGCGGTCCACAGCCCCAGCATTTT
TRBV11-1	11	-	-	TRBJ2-5	CASSLEETQYF	TGTGCCAGCAGCTTAGAAGAGACCCAGTACTTC
TRBV4-1	16	-	once	TRBJ1-2	CASSQEGTRSNYGYTF	TGCGCCAGCAGCCAAGAGGGAACAAGAAGCAACTATGGCTACACCTTC
TRBV7-3	14	TRBD1	few	TRBJ1-1	CASSRTGGANEAFF	TGTGCCAGCAGCCGGACAGGGGGCGCGAATGAAGCTTTCTTT
TRBV7-9	15	TRBD1	-	TRBJ1-2	CASSFPTGGVYGYTF	TGTGCCAGCAGCTTTCCCACAGGGGGTGTCTATGGCTACACCTTC
TRBV29-1	15	-	-	TRBJ2-2	CSVYNSLGYTGELFF	TGCAGCGTCTATAACTCCCTGGGGTACACCGGGGAGCTGTTTTTT
TRBV13	18	TRBD1	-	TRBJ1-1	CASSASRDRGMGRTEAFF	TGTGCCAGCAGCGCATCCCGGGACAGGGGAATGGGACGTACTGAAGCTTTCTTT